This TCR beta chain stems from a study of identical twins. Findings and limits, study-wide: Beta clonotypes that were abundant in cord blood contained fewer insertions, a pattern absent from memory repertoires.

A note on this clonotype: The antigen is not known.

TCRdb processed the 5' RACE reads anew with MiXCR; each CDR3 protein has one entry. The data contain 1.5 million to 2 million distinct CDR3 sequences, under 35% of them singletons. Germline V gives CDR1 SGDLS, CDR2 YYNGEE. The germline V and J ends were trimmed by 2 bases and 3 bases, with 11 bases remaining between them. This CDR3 contains 14 residues. J is TRBJ1-2 and V is TRBV9, with D maybe TRBD1 (6 bases). This clonotype was obtained from a newborn girl in good health. Sequenced sample: cord blood. In nucleotides, the CDR3 is TGTGCCAGCAGCGTCGCGGAGGGGGACTATGGCTACACCTTC. This gives the protein CASSVAEGDYGYTF.